This T cell receptor beta chain was captured in a study of blood T cells in healthy people across ages. Of note for this clonotype: As yet, its antigen is unknown.

Whole-study findings and limits: Higher diversity and more naive CD4+ cells were features of long-lived donors, compared to aged donors.

The authors ran a second PCR of roughly 6 to 12 cycles using a sample-barcoded 5' primer and a J-beta primer mix. TCRdb passed the 5' RACE reads through MiXCR, listing each CDR3 protein once. Counted here are more than 1.4 million distinct CDR3 sequences, roughly 40% occurring once; the ten biggest clones make up less than 8%. CDR3 size: 15 residues. The V segment lost 3 bases and the J segment 5 bases; nucleotides outside the gene matches: 5. Germline CDR1 reads MNHNS; CDR2 reads SASEGT. The receptor was isolated from a woman under 30 in good health. The chain links TRBV6-1 to TRBJ2-7; 12 bases align to TRBD1. The sequencing sample was made of blood. The CDR3 DNA is TGTGCCAGCAGTGACGCCGGGACAGGGGGCCACGAGCAGTACTTC. As protein: CASSDAGTGGHEQYF.